Below, 21 T cell receptor beta chains from the same sample are listed, as sequenced in a study of T-cell memory formation after mild COVID-19. TCRdb re-called the 5' RACE reads with MiXCR, one entry per CDR3 protein. This sample has 470,000 or so distinct CDR3 sequences, with 20% found just once. Sequencing input: PBMCs or a T cell subset sorted from them (not recorded which). All receptors derive from an adult woman who had mild COVID-19 (a few samples of this study predate the infection). Cell type and time point are not known.

This clonotype has only a few counts. The chain uses TRBV24-1 and TRBJ2-7, with 8 bases identical to TRBD2. The J segment lost 0 bases and the V segment lost 6 bases, leaving 6 bases of the junction unmatched. The CDR3 is made up of 15 amino acids. Germline lookup yields CDR1 KGHDR and CDR2 SFDVKD. The CDR3 nucleotides are TGTGCCACCAGTAAAGGTAGCGGGATCTCCTACGAGCAGTACTTC. The encoded protein is CATSKGSGISYEQYF.

The rearrangement uses TRBV20-1 and TRBJ1-4; D possibly corresponds to TRBD1 (6 bases). Germline V gives CDR1 DFQATT, CDR2 SNEGSKA (reference sequence). The V end lost 3 bases, the J end lost 8 bases, and 16 bases lay between the germline ends. The CDR3 totals 14 residues. DNA of the CDR3: TGCAGTGCTAGTCCCGGGGGGCCAGAGGAAAAACTGTTTTTT. It is translated as CSASPGGPEEKLFF.

As DNA, the CDR3 is TGTGCCAGCTCACCACCCCTAGCGTACGAGCAGTACTTC. This encodes CASSPPLAYEQYF. The V and J genes are TRBV18 and TRBJ2-7; TRBD2 is a possible D gene (6 bases). Germline V gene sequence: CDR1 KGHSH, CDR2 LQKENI. The V gene lost 0 bases and the J gene lost 4 bases, with 7 bases spanning the gap. This CDR3 region has 13 residues.

This rearrangement joins TRBV10-3 to TRBJ2-1, with a weak D call TRBD1 (6 bases). The CDR3 runs 14 residues. Trimming shortened V by 7 bases and J by 2 bases, and 12 bases separated the two germline ends. Germline V gene sequence: CDR1 ENHRY, CDR2 SYGVKD. In DNA, the CDR3 is TGTGCCATCAAGGGGGAAGGAGCCTACAATGAGCAGTTCTTC. This translates into CAIKGEGAYNEQFF.

V gene TRBV6-1 combines with J gene TRBJ2-5; 7 bases agree with TRBD1. Germline CDR1 and CDR2: MNHNS and SASEGT. CDR3 size: 14 residues. J lost 5 bases, V lost 6 bases, and 9 bases had no gene match. The CDR3 DNA is TGTGCCAGCAGCCAGGGGGAATTAGGGGAGACCCAGTACTTC. Residues: CASSQGELGETQYF.

This clonotype was seen a handful of times. Compared with germline, one end of the junction differs, possibly owing to a read error. This chain connects TRBV12-3 or TRBV12-4 to TRBJ2-7; 9 nucleotides line up with TRBD2. The CDR3 consists of 16 residues. This chain's CDR3 is CASSSVMGLASNEQYF. CDR3 in DNA: TGTGCCAGCAGTTCGGTAATGGGACTAGCCTCCAACGAGCAGTACTTC.

This clonotype occurred a few times. The rearrangement uses TRBV11-2 and TRBJ2-7; the D is unclear. Trimming stripped 2 bases from V and 2 bases from J, with 7 bases between. The CDR3 totals 13 residues. Germline V gene sequence: CDR1 SGHAT, CDR2 FQNNGV. In DNA form, the CDR3 reads TGTGCCAGCAGCTTAATCAGGACCTACGAGCAGTACTTC. This codes for CASSLIRTYEQYF.

The chain joins TRBV7-3 to TRBJ2-2, with 9 nucleotides matching TRBD2. Germline V gene lookup returns CDR1 SGHTA and CDR2 FQGTGA. The CDR3 spans 16 residues. The junction had 3 bases not matched to a gene; V was cut back by 1 base and J by 3 bases. In DNA form, the CDR3 reads TGTGCCAGCAGCTTAAAAGCGGGGGGACACACCGGGGAGCTGTTTTTT. Its translation: CASSLKAGGHTGELFF.

This clonotype was picked up one time. The chain recombines TRBV7-3 with TRBJ2-1, with 9 bases matching TRBD2. CDR1 and CDR2 (germline): SGHTA, FQGTGA. Trimming at V came to 1 base and at J to 4 bases, leaving 11 bases not matched to a gene. The CDR3 runs 18 residues. CDR3 protein: CASSLRALAGAGYNEQFF. The CDR3 DNA is TGTGCCAGCAGCTTAAGGGCCTTAGCGGGGGCGGGGTACAATGAGCAGTTCTTC.

The rearrangement links TRBV2 to TRBJ2-1; TRBD2 aligns across 7 bases. Unmatched junction bases numbered 10, after V lost 6 bases and J lost 8 bases. The germline gives CDR1 SNHLY, CDR2 FYNNEI. The CDR3 has 14 residues. The CDR3 sequence is CASRGGYLYDEQFF. The CDR3 coding sequence is TGTGCCAGCAGGGGGGGGTATTTGTACGATGAGCAGTTCTTC.

This clonotype occurred a few times. This CDR3 reads CASSFRGGEEQFF. The CDR3 DNA follows: TGTGCCAGCAGCTTCCGGGGGGGAGAGGAGCAGTTCTTC. V usage is TRBV11-3 and J usage is TRBJ2-1; 8 bases are a match to TRBD2. Germline V gene sequence: CDR1 SGHNT, CDR2 YENEEA. The CDR3 extends over 13 amino acids. V was clipped by 3 bases and J by 10 bases; unmatched bases: 5.

This clonotype was recorded a few times. This chain uses TRBV20-1 with TRBJ2-1, with TRBD2 identical over 10 bases. V lost 5 bases and J lost 0; bases outside the gene matches: 13. Germline V gives CDR1 DFQATT, CDR2 SNEGSKA (reference sequence). CDR3 length: 18 amino acids. For the CDR3, the DNA is TGCAGTGCTCCTTCTACCGGGACTAGCGCTCGCTCCTACAATGAGCAGTTCTTC. It is translated as CSAPSTGTSARSYNEQFF.

The chain uses TRBV20-1 and TRBJ2-5; 8 nucleotides match TRBD2. Germline values: CDR1 DFQATT, CDR2 SNEGSKA (reference sequence). The CDR3 totals 16 residues. J lost 2 bases, V lost 3 bases, and 11 bases had no gene match. Here the CDR3 DNA reads TGCAGTGCTAGTCCCGTGGGGGCGGGGGGTCAAGAGACCCAGTACTTC. Encoded protein: CSASPVGAGGQETQYF.

Only a few counts were recorded for this clonotype. The rearrangement uses TRBV18 and TRBJ2-5; possible D gene TRBD2, 6 bases. V was cut by 1 base and J by 7 bases, with 22 bases left in between. CDR1 and CDR2 (germline): KGHSH, LQKENI. This CDR3 comprises 17 residues. For the CDR3, the DNA is TGTGCCAGCTCACCACAACCCGGGAGCCAGGTCGTTGGGACCCAGTACTTC. This sequence encodes CASSPQPGSQVVGTQYF.

This clonotype was picked up a small number of times. The V gene is TRBV6-2 or TRBV6-3, the J gene TRBJ1-1; 9 bases fit TRBD1. The ends lost 2 bases at V and 11 bases at J; junction bases unmatched: 3. The CDR3 contains 12 residues. Germline lookup yields CDR1 MNHEY and CDR2 SVGEGT. CDR3 nucleotide sequence: TGTGCCAGCAGTTACGGGACAGGGACGGCTTTCTTT. It translates to CASSYGTGTAFF.

The table lists this clonotype with many counts. The chain recombines TRBV7-8 with TRBJ2-7, with a possible D match to TRBD1 (6 bases). Germline CDR1 SGHVS, CDR2 FQNEAQ. The CDR3 totals 15 residues. V lost 3 bases and J 4 bases, leaving 16 bases between the germline ends. CDR3 in amino acids: CASSFPTAGEYEQYF. In DNA form, the CDR3 reads TGTGCCAGCAGCTTCCCCACGGCAGGGGAGTACGAGCAGTACTTC.

The CDR3 region has the DNA TGTGCCTGGAGTGTACAGGTTTCGGGGGTCAATGGCTACACCTTC. It specifies CAWSVQVSGVNGYTF. The chain carries TRBV30 and TRBJ1-2, with D possibly matching TRBD1 (5 bases). CDR3 size: 15 residues. Germline lookup yields CDR1 GTSNPN and CDR2 SVGIG (reference sequence). Trimming shortened V by 0 bases and J by 6 bases, and 17 bases separated the two germline ends.

This clonotype was seen a few times. The chain uses TRBV5-1 and TRBJ2-5; TRBD1 aligns across 7 bases. CDR3 length: 14 amino acids. The V and J ends lost 2 bases and 5 bases, in that order; junction bases with no gene match: 6. CDR1 is SGHRS and CDR2 is YFSETQ in the germline V gene. This CDR3 reads CASSLRGGVETQYF. The CDR3 nucleotides read TGCGCCAGCAGCTTAAGAGGGGGCGTCGAGACCCAGTACTTC. The entire variable domain, with the rest obtained from reference TRBV5-1 and TRBJ2-5, is as follows: KAGVTQTPRYLIKTRGQQVTLSCSPISGHRSVSWYQQTPGQGLQFLFEYFSETQRNKGNFPGRFSGRQFSNSRSEMNVSTLELGDSALYLCASSLRGGVETQYFGPGTRLLVL.

This clonotype was counted ten times or more. The V and J genes are TRBV24-1 and TRBJ2-2; possibly TRBD1 for D (5 bases). Germline CDR1 and CDR2: KGHDR and SFDVKD. V was cut by 7 bases and J by 3 bases, with 14 bases left in between. The CDR3 runs to 15 residues. CDR3 sequence reads: CATSDQGEDTGELFF. CDR3 DNA: TGTGCCACCAGCGACCAGGGCGAGGACACCGGGGAGCTGTTTTTT.

The chain combines TRBV12-3 or TRBV12-4 with TRBJ1-2, with D possibly matching TRBD1 (6 bases). The CDR3 has 14 residues. Trimming cost V 3 bases and J 2 bases, with 10 bases left between them. CDR3: CASSFADRNYGYTF. The CDR3 DNA reads as TGTGCCAGCAGTTTTGCCGACAGGAACTATGGCTACACCTTC.

The V and J genes are TRBV4-1 and TRBJ2-5; TRBD1 matches 12 bases. J was trimmed by 1 base and V by 1 base; bases with no gene match: 1. Germline-derived CDR1 and CDR2 are MGHRA and YSYEKL. The CDR3 sequence is 16 residues long. The CDR3 sequence is CASSQGDRGPQETQYF. The DNA of the CDR3 is TGCGCCAGCAGCCAAGGGGACAGGGGGCCCCAAGAGACCCAGTACTTC.